These 24 T cell receptor beta chains share one sample of origin, sequenced in a study of human T cells and chemical hapten exposure. TCRdb re-analysed the RACE reads in MiXCR, keeping a single row per CDR3 protein. This sample has about 250,000 distinct CDR3 sequences, with approximately 7.5% found just once. Time point of the sample: pre-sensitization, week 0. The sample's treatment: therapeutic diphenylcyclopropenone sensitization with weekly scalp DPC. The sequencing used whole blood, collected in connection with sensitization to the hapten diphenylcyclopropenone (DPC). The receptor set was obtained from a man aged 18 to 29 with alopecia areata. Some clones in this sample may be carry-over from other donors' samples.

This clonotype was recorded at least ten times. The V call is TRBV3-1, the J call TRBJ1-5; D is unclear. This CDR3 has 12 amino acids. Germline V gene data show CDR1 as LGHDT and CDR2 as YNNKEL (reference sequence). Between the trimmed V and J ends, which lost 4 bases and 7 bases, there was a span of 8 bases. CDR3 nucleotides: TGTGCCAGCAGCCGGGGAAACCAGCCCCAGCATTTT. Its translation is CASSRGNQPQHF.

This chain joins TRBV5-1 and TRBJ2-1; TRBD1 might be the D (6 bases). V was trimmed by 9 bases and J by 5 bases, leaving 15 bases between them. CDR1 is SGHRS, CDR2 YFSETQ, per germline. The CDR3 is made up of 13 amino acids. The CDR3 region is CANEMRGNNEQFF. CDR3 sequence (DNA): TGCGCCAACGAAATGAGGGGGAACAATGAGCAGTTCTTC.

This clonotype was seen repeatedly, ten times or more. The V and J genes are TRBV3-1 and TRBJ2-7, with TRBD1 matching 7 bases. CDR1 and CDR2 from the germline V gene are LGHDT and YNNKEL (reference sequence). This CDR3 is built from 16 residues. V shed 4 bases and J 0 bases; nucleotides not matched to a gene: 9. CDR3 DNA sequence: TGTGCCAGCAGCCTCCTCTCCGGGACAGACTCCTACGAGCAGTACTTC. Translating gives CASSLLSGTDSYEQYF.

The chain is built from TRBV6-2 or TRBV6-3 and TRBJ2-3, with unresolved D. Germline CDR1 is MNHEY and CDR2 is SVGEGT. V lost 4 bases to trimming and J lost 2 bases, with 10 bases between them. The CDR3 covers 14 residues. In DNA form, the CDR3 reads TGTGCCAGCAGTTTGACGGAGCCCACAGATACGCAGTATTTT. Its translation: CASSLTEPTDTQYF.

In its sample, this clonotype was seen a few times. The CDR3 protein is CASSQLQGAAQHF. Here the CDR3 DNA reads TGCGCCAGCAGCCAATTACAGGGAGCAGCCCAGCATTTT. The chain employs TRBV4-3 and TRBJ1-5; D is possibly TRBD1 (6 bases). Trimming took 2 bases from V and 11 from J, leaving 13 bases between them. The CDR3 runs to 13 residues. CDR1 and CDR2 (germline): LGHNA, YSLEER.

This clonotype was seen ten or more times. The chain links TRBV10-3 to TRBJ1-2; a possible D gene is TRBD1 (6 bases). Trimming shortened V by 2 bases and J by 0 bases, and 13 bases separated the two germline ends. The CDR3 spans 16 residues. The germline gives CDR1 ENHRY, CDR2 SYGVKD. CDR3: CAISEDTRGPNYGYTF. The CDR3 DNA sequence: TGTGCCATCAGTGAGGACACACGGGGGCCTAACTATGGCTACACCTTC.

Ten or more counts support this clonotype. V usage is TRBV20-1 and J usage is TRBJ1-1; no clear D gene. The CDR3 has 12 amino acids. Germline V gives CDR1 DFQATT, CDR2 SNEGSKA (reference sequence). V lost 4 bases and J 7 bases, leaving 13 bases between the germline ends. The CDR3 sequence is CSANLQLNEAFF. The CDR3 DNA reads TGCAGTGCTAACTTACAGCTGAATGAAGCTTTCTTT.

The chain is built from TRBV7-2 and TRBJ1-6; D ambiguous. The CDR3 is 15 residues long. Germline V gives CDR1 SGHTA, CDR2 FQGNSA. Trimming cost V 1 base and J 8 bases, with 12 bases left between them. The CDR3 coding sequence is TGTGCCAGCAGCTTAGTCCCCTCGGAGGATTCACCCCTCCACTTT. Protein product: CASSLVPSEDSPLHF.

This clonotype was recorded a few times. The chain joins TRBV2 to TRBJ2-5; the D gene is possibly TRBD2 (6 bases). The CDR3 is 15 amino acids. Germline values: CDR1 SNHLY, CDR2 FYNNEI. V lost 5 bases and J lost 4, with 17 bases in between. CDR3 nucleotide sequence: TGTGCCAGCAGTAAGACTGCCCCGCGGGGAGAGACCCAGTACTTC. Its protein product is CASSKTAPRGETQYF.

The table lists this clonotype with a few counts. This rearrangement joins TRBV15 to TRBJ1-2; D remains unclear. The CDR3 is 12 amino acids. The germline V gene has CDR1 LNHNV and CDR2 YYDKDF (reference sequence). V lost 0 bases and J 9 bases, leaving 8 bases between the germline ends. CDR3 in amino acids: CATSREGFSYTF. In DNA form, the CDR3 reads TGTGCCACCAGCAGAGAAGGCTTTAGCTACACCTTC.

The rearrangement uses TRBV12-3 or TRBV12-4 and TRBJ2-2, with 8 bases that match TRBD2. Unmatched junction bases numbered 17, after V lost 6 bases and J lost 5 bases. The CDR3 spans 18 residues. The CDR3 coding sequence is TGTGCCAGCAGACTCCCCACCCAGAGCGGGGGAAATACCGGGGAGCTGTTTTTT. Translated: CASRLPTQSGGNTGELFF.

The sample holds many counts of this clonotype. This chain connects TRBV4-3 to TRBJ1-5; possibly TRBD1 for D (5 bases). Trimming took off 4 bases at V and 5 bases at J, with 9 bases between the two ends. CDR1 LGHNA and CDR2 YSLEER come from the germline V gene. The CDR3 has 13 amino acids. CDR3 sequence: CASSRQLDQPQHF. In DNA, the CDR3 is TGCGCCAGCAGCCGACAGCTAGATCAGCCCCAGCATTTT.

This clonotype was seen many times. The chain has TRBV12-3 or TRBV12-4 and TRBJ1-5; possible D gene TRBD1, 5 bases. With 8 bases removed from V and 0 bases from J, the gap between germline ends came to 17 bases. The CDR3 sequence is 16 residues long. The CDR3 DNA sequence: TGTGCCAGCGGCCTTGCCAGGGTTAGTAGCAATCAGCCCCAGCATTTT. This sequence encodes CASGLARVSSNQPQHF.

This clonotype has a count of ten or more. The rearrangement uses TRBV2 and TRBJ2-5; 7 nucleotides agree with TRBD1. The V gene's germline CDR1 is SNHLY and CDR2 FYNNEI. V dropped 7 bases and J dropped 4; count of bases not matched to a gene: 6. This CDR3 has 13 amino acids. The CDR3 sequence is CASIRTGRETQYF. The CDR3 DNA sequence: TGTGCCAGCATCAGGACAGGACGAGAGACCCAGTACTTC.

J is TRBJ2-5 and V is TRBV19; D not certain. The CDR3 covers 11 residues. Germline lookup yields CDR1 LNHDA and CDR2 SQIVND (reference sequence). Trimming shortened V by 10 bases and J by 5 bases, and 11 bases separated the two germline ends. The CDR3 DNA reads TGTGCCACCCGACTGGGGGAGACCCAGTACTTC. Translated: CATRLGETQYF.

This clonotype was seen a handful of times. V and J are TRBV29-1 and TRBJ2-1; tentatively, D is TRBD1 or TRBD2 (5 bases each). Trimming removed 7 bases at V and 4 bases at J, with 8 bases between. CDR1 is SQVTM, CDR2 ANQGSEA, per germline. The CDR3 is made up of 11 amino acids. CDR3 sequence reads: CSEGRYNEQFF. The DNA for the CDR3 is TGCAGCGAGGGACGGTACAATGAGCAGTTCTTC.

V usage is TRBV20-1 and J usage is TRBJ2-5; D call uncertain. Trimming took off 6 bases at V and 2 bases at J, with 10 bases between the two ends. Germline V gene sequence: CDR1 DFQATT, CDR2 SNEGSKA (reference sequence). The CDR3 loop spans 12 amino acids. The DNA for the CDR3 is TGCAGTGCAGTTCGACGGCAAGAGACCCAGTACTTC. Translating gives CSAVRRQETQYF.

This clonotype was counted a few times. The V call is TRBV6-2 or TRBV6-3, the J call TRBJ1-1; 7 bases line up with TRBD1. The CDR3 sequence is 13 residues long. Germline lookup yields CDR1 MNHEY and CDR2 SVGEGT. Trimming removed 1 base from V and 8 bases from J; junction bases left unmatched: 4. CDR3 DNA sequence: TGTGCCAGCAGTTACTTAAAGGACAGGGAAGCTTTCTTT. Translated, it gives CASSYLKDREAFF.

The rearrangement joins TRBV2 to TRBJ1-1, with 7 nucleotides matching TRBD1. CDR1 and CDR2 (germline): SNHLY, FYNNEI. The ends lost 11 bases at V and 4 bases at J; junction bases unmatched: 10. There are 13 residues in the CDR3. The CDR3 here is CALHEGAGTEAFF. CDR3 in DNA: TGTGCCTTGCACGAGGGGGCGGGCACTGAAGCTTTCTTT. Variable domain in full (rest from reference TRBV2 and TRBJ1-1): EPEVTQTPSHQVTQMGQEVILRCVPISNHLYFYWYRQILGQKVEFLVSFYNNEISEKSEIFDDQFSVERPDGSNFTLKIRSTKLEDSAMYFCALHEGAGTEAFFGQGTRLTVV.

This clonotype was counted a few times. The rearrangement joins TRBV2 to TRBJ1-2; maybe TRBD1 (6 bases). Germline-derived CDR1 and CDR2 are SNHLY and FYNNEI. Trimming took 8 bases from V and 3 from J, leaving 19 bases between them. The CDR3 is made up of 15 amino acids. CDR3 sequence (DNA): TGTGCCAGCTTGAGTGGTCCGGGACAACACTATGGCTACACCTTC. Its protein product is CASLSGPGQHYGYTF.

This clonotype was seen only a few times. This sequence joins TRBV6-5 and TRBJ2-7; D gene unclear. With 0 bases removed from V and 4 bases from J, the gap between germline ends came to 10 bases. This CDR3 is built from 14 residues. In germline, CDR1 is MNHEY, CDR2 SVGAGI. The CDR3 protein is CASSYSITDYEQYF. DNA of the CDR3: TGTGCCAGCAGTTACTCGATAACTGATTACGAGCAGTACTTC.

Only a few counts were recorded for this clonotype. CDR3 protein: CASSLYSTEQETQYF. CDR3 in DNA: TGTGCCAGCAGCCTATATTCGACGGAGCAAGAGACCCAGTACTTC. This sequence joins TRBV7-2 and TRBJ2-5, with D hard to call. Trimming stripped 5 bases from V and 2 bases from J, with 15 bases between. Per the germline V gene, CDR1 is SGHTA and CDR2 is FQGNSA. This CDR3 contains 15 residues.

This clonotype was picked up many times. The rearrangement links TRBV7-3 to TRBJ2-2, with D unclear. The V end lost 5 bases, the J end lost 2 bases, and 9 bases lay between the germline ends. The germline V gene has CDR1 SGHTA and CDR2 FQGTGA. The CDR3 spans 14 residues. Here the CDR3 reads CASSADRNTGELFF. The DNA for the CDR3 is TGTGCCAGCAGCGCCGATAGAAACACCGGGGAGCTGTTTTTT.

This chain connects TRBV29-1 to TRBJ1-1; 8 bases align to TRBD1. CDR1 is SQVTM, CDR2 ANQGSEA, per germline. V lost 6 bases to trimming and J lost 1 base; unmatched junction nucleotides: 7. This CDR3 comprises 14 residues. CDR3 sequence: CSVARTGTNTEAFF. CDR3 DNA: TGCAGCGTCGCCCGGACAGGGACGAACACTGAAGCTTTCTTT.